These T cell receptor beta chains were read from a single sample in a study of cytomegalovirus exposure and HLA in healthy donors. The protocol was immunoSEQ multiplex PCR, while the TCRdb copy is restricted to in-frame clones and leaves out a portion. Of over 85,000 clones listed, 76% are singletons. Sequenced material: PBMCs. The receptors originated from a man in his forties or fifties in good health and CMV-seronegative. Each CDR3 is given with its conserved first and last residue. The order of the fields is J gene, V gene, CDR3 length, clone size, D gene, CDR3 DNA, CDR3 protein. A D gene is named only where the DNA matches it firmly. The size of a clone is reported for some rows only, either as once, few or many, or as a class for expanded clones.

j_gene: TRBJ1-1; v_gene: TRBV2; len: 14; abundance: few; d_gene: NA; CDR3nt: TGTGCCAGCAAAGGACCTAGCTGGATTACTGAAGCTTTCTTT; CDR3aa: CASKGPSWITEAFF
j_gene: TRBJ2-1; v_gene: TRBV10-3; len: 12; abundance: NA; d_gene: TRBD1; CDR3nt: TGTGCCATCCGGGACAGGCTCGATGAGCAGTTCTTC; CDR3aa: CAIRDRLDEQFF
j_gene: TRBJ2-1; v_gene: TRBV7-2; len: 16; abundance: NA; d_gene: NA; CDR3nt: TGTGCCAGCAGCTTAGTTTTTAATCCTAGCGCCAATGAGCAGTTCTTC; CDR3aa: CASSLVFNPSANEQFF
j_gene: TRBJ2-3; v_gene: TRBV15; len: 17; abundance: once; d_gene: NA; CDR3nt: TGTGCCACCAGCAGAGTAAGACAACAGGGTTGGGCAGATACGCAGTATTTT; CDR3aa: CATSRVRQQGWADTQYF
j_gene: TRBJ1-1; v_gene: TRBV6-1; len: 14; abundance: NA; d_gene: NA; CDR3nt: TGTGCCAGCACCAAAGGGGTGTTGAACACTGAAGCTTTCTTT; CDR3aa: CASTKGVLNTEAFF
j_gene: TRBJ2-5; v_gene: TRBV19; len: 14; abundance: NA; d_gene: TRBD2; CDR3nt: TGTGCCAGTAGTCTAAGGACTAGGAAAGAGACCCAGTACTTC; CDR3aa: CASSLRTRKETQYF
j_gene: TRBJ2-7; v_gene: TRBV6-5; len: 13; abundance: few; d_gene: TRBD2; CDR3nt: TGTGCCACCAAGCGGGAGAGTTCCTACGAGCAGTACTTC; CDR3aa: CATKRESSYEQYF
j_gene: TRBJ2-1; v_gene: TRBV7-9; len: 17; abundance: once; d_gene: TRBD2; CDR3nt: TGTTCCAGCAGCCCTCCGGGACTAGGGAGCTCCTACAATGAGCAGTTCTTC; CDR3aa: CSSSPPGLGSSYNEQFF
j_gene: TRBJ2-1; v_gene: TRBV28; len: 13; abundance: NA; d_gene: TRBD1; CDR3nt: TGTGCCAGCAGTTTAGACAGGGTCAATGAGCAGTTCTTC; CDR3aa: CASSLDRVNEQFF
j_gene: TRBJ2-6; v_gene: TRBV5-5; len: 18; abundance: NA; d_gene: TRBD1; CDR3nt: TGTGCCAGCAGCATTCCGGGACAGGGAAGTTCTGGGGCCAACGTCCTGACTTTC; CDR3aa: CASSIPGQGSSGANVLTF
j_gene: TRBJ1-2; v_gene: TRBV6-5; len: 15; abundance: NA; d_gene: TRBD1; CDR3nt: TGTGCCAGCAGCTTAACCGGGACAGTACGGGTTGGCTACACCTTC; CDR3aa: CASSLTGTVRVGYTF
j_gene: TRBJ2-2; v_gene: TRBV2; len: 15; abundance: NA; d_gene: TRBD2; CDR3nt: TGTGCCAGCATCCTGGGAGGGGCTGGCACCGGGGAGCTGTTTTTT; CDR3aa: CASILGGAGTGELFF
j_gene: TRBJ2-7; v_gene: TRBV30; len: 13; abundance: NA; d_gene: NA; CDR3nt: TGTGCCTGGACCGAGGGAGGGGGGACTGAGCAGTACTTC; CDR3aa: CAWTEGGGTEQYF
j_gene: TRBJ2-7; v_gene: TRBV29-1; len: 15; abundance: once; d_gene: NA; CDR3nt: TGCAGCGTTGAAGATGCGACAGTCGACTCCTACGAGCAGTACTTC; CDR3aa: CSVEDATVDSYEQYF
j_gene: TRBJ2-3; v_gene: TRBV27; len: 15; abundance: NA; d_gene: NA; CDR3nt: TGTGCCTGCAGTCCAGGGATGACTGGCACAGATACGCAGTATTTT; CDR3aa: CACSPGMTGTDTQYF
j_gene: TRBJ2-5; v_gene: TRBV5-4; len: 15; abundance: NA; d_gene: TRBD1; CDR3nt: TGTGCCAGCAGCTTAGTCCGGACAGGGGGTGAGACCCAGTACTTC; CDR3aa: CASSLVRTGGETQYF
j_gene: TRBJ1-4; v_gene: TRBV30; len: 13; abundance: once; d_gene: NA; CDR3nt: TGTGCCTGGAGGGTAGGGGAGGTTGAAAAACTGTTTTTT; CDR3aa: CAWRVGEVEKLFF
j_gene: TRBJ1-2; v_gene: TRBV4-3; len: 14; abundance: NA; d_gene: TRBD1; CDR3nt: TGCGCCAGCAGCCGGACAGGGCCTAACTATGGCTACACCTTC; CDR3aa: CASSRTGPNYGYTF
j_gene: TRBJ1-1; v_gene: TRBV5-4; len: 13; abundance: NA; d_gene: NA; CDR3nt: TGTGCCAGCAGCTTGCGTCAGGGCGGTGAAGCTTTCTTT; CDR3aa: CASSLRQGGEAFF
j_gene: TRBJ1-1; v_gene: TRBV30; len: 15; abundance: few; d_gene: TRBD1; CDR3nt: TGTGCCTGGAGTCAAGGGACAGGAAGAGGGACTGAAGCTTTCTTT; CDR3aa: CAWSQGTGRGTEAFF
j_gene: TRBJ2-2; v_gene: TRBV5-4; len: 12; abundance: once; d_gene: NA; CDR3nt: TGTGCCAGCAGCTTGGTCTCTGGGGAGCTGTTTTTT; CDR3aa: CASSLVSGELFF
j_gene: TRBJ1-6; v_gene: TRBV27; len: 15; abundance: NA; d_gene: TRBD1; CDR3nt: TGTGCCAGCAGTTTGCAGACAGGGGGCAAATCACCCCTCCACTTT; CDR3aa: CASSLQTGGKSPLHF
j_gene: TRBJ1-5; v_gene: TRBV7-2; len: 15; abundance: NA; d_gene: NA; CDR3nt: TGTGCCAGCAGCTTAGGCAAGAGAGGCAATCAGCCCCAGCATTTT; CDR3aa: CASSLGKRGNQPQHF
j_gene: TRBJ1-1; v_gene: TRBV19; len: 13; abundance: NA; d_gene: TRBD1; CDR3nt: TGTGCCAGTAGATCCCAGGGGGTTGGTGAAGCTTTCTTT; CDR3aa: CASRSQGVGEAFF
j_gene: TRBJ1-5; v_gene: TRBV6-1; len: 17; abundance: NA; d_gene: NA; CDR3nt: TGTGCCAGCAGTGAATTGACGGGAGGGGTTGGCAATCAGCCCCAGCATTTT; CDR3aa: CASSELTGGVGNQPQHF
j_gene: TRBJ2-7; v_gene: TRBV18; len: 15; abundance: once; d_gene: NA; CDR3nt: TGTGCCAGCTCATCCCTCGAGGGCTCCCGCTCGGAGCAGTACTTC; CDR3aa: CASSSLEGSRSEQYF
j_gene: TRBJ1-1; v_gene: TRBV6-5; len: 14; abundance: NA; d_gene: NA; CDR3nt: TGTGCCAGCAGTTATACCGCGGCGAACACTGAAGCTTTCTTT; CDR3aa: CASSYTAANTEAFF
j_gene: TRBJ1-2; v_gene: TRBV27; len: 14; abundance: NA; d_gene: NA; CDR3nt: TGTGCCAGCGCGCGGGGGCCCTACCCCTATGGCTACACCTTC; CDR3aa: CASARGPYPYGYTF
j_gene: TRBJ2-7; v_gene: TRBV7-9; len: 15; abundance: NA; d_gene: TRBD1; CDR3nt: TGTGCCAGCAGCTTAGGGGACAGGGGGGGGTACGAGCAGTACTTC; CDR3aa: CASSLGDRGGYEQYF
j_gene: TRBJ1-1; v_gene: TRBV6-1; len: 14; abundance: NA; d_gene: NA; CDR3nt: TGTGCCAGCAGGTCCCGGCGGGGGAACACTGAAGCTTTCTTT; CDR3aa: CASRSRRGNTEAFF
j_gene: TRBJ1-4; v_gene: TRBV28; len: 14; abundance: NA; d_gene: TRBD1; CDR3nt: TGTGCCAGCAGCCCACAGGGGATTTTAGAAAAACTGTTTTTT; CDR3aa: CASSPQGILEKLFF
j_gene: TRBJ2-1; v_gene: TRBV5-1; len: 17; abundance: NA; d_gene: TRBD2; CDR3nt: TGCGCCAGCAGCCTGACCTCTAGCGGGAGGGCCTACAATGAGCAGTTCTTC; CDR3aa: CASSLTSSGRAYNEQFF
j_gene: TRBJ2-7; v_gene: TRBV7-3; len: 14; abundance: NA; d_gene: NA; CDR3nt: TGTGCCAGCAGCTTAAGTGGGGGGTCCTACGAGCAGTACTTC; CDR3aa: CASSLSGGSYEQYF
j_gene: TRBJ2-3; v_gene: TRBV28; len: 16; abundance: once; d_gene: TRBD2; CDR3nt: TGTGCCAGCAGTCCTTTAGCGGGAGAGGCGGCAGATACGCAGTATTTT; CDR3aa: CASSPLAGEAADTQYF
j_gene: TRBJ2-1; v_gene: TRBV5-8; len: 11; abundance: NA; d_gene: NA; CDR3nt: TGTGCCAGCAGTAGAACCAATGAGCAGTTCTTC; CDR3aa: CASSRTNEQFF
j_gene: TRBJ2-7; v_gene: TRBV25-1; len: 16; abundance: NA; d_gene: TRBD1; CDR3nt: TGTGCCAGCAGGACCCCGGTACAGGGGTTCCCGTACGAGCAGTACTTC; CDR3aa: CASRTPVQGFPYEQYF
j_gene: TRBJ2-7; v_gene: TRBV19; len: 18; abundance: NA; d_gene: TRBD2; CDR3nt: TGTGCCAGTAGAAGACGGAGCGGGAGGGACCAAGGGTCCTACGAGCAGTACTTC; CDR3aa: CASRRRSGRDQGSYEQYF
j_gene: TRBJ2-2; v_gene: TRBV5-5; len: 16; abundance: NA; d_gene: TRBD2; CDR3nt: TGTGCCAGCAGCTCGACTAGCGGGGGGTACACCGGGGAGCTGTTTTTT; CDR3aa: CASSSTSGGYTGELFF